This TCR beta chain was captured by sequencing in a study of blood T cells in healthy people across ages. Study-level findings and limits: It was not known whether donors were CMV positive (a possible confounder of expanded clonotype changes). The percentage of naive T cells correlated strongly with TCR beta diversity.

Through a sample-barcoded 5' primer and a J-beta primer mix, a second PCR was run for roughly 7 to 11 cycles. TCRdb recomputed calls from the 5' RACE reads with MiXCR, one row per CDR3 protein. The sample lists fewer than 700,000 distinct CDR3 sequences; over 40% were seen once. The table lists this clonotype with a few counts. Its target is not known. The CDR3 consists of 13 residues. Trimming took off 2 bases at V and 6 bases at J, with 12 bases between the two ends. Germline CDR1 is DFQATT and CDR2 is SNEGSKA (reference sequence). Sequenced material: blood. This TCR was recovered from an elderly man in good health. V is TRBV20-1 and J is TRBJ2-3; no clear D. The CDR3 DNA reads TGCAGTGCTAGAAGTGGTCATGCCGATACGCAGTATTTT. Its protein product is CSARSGHADTQYF.